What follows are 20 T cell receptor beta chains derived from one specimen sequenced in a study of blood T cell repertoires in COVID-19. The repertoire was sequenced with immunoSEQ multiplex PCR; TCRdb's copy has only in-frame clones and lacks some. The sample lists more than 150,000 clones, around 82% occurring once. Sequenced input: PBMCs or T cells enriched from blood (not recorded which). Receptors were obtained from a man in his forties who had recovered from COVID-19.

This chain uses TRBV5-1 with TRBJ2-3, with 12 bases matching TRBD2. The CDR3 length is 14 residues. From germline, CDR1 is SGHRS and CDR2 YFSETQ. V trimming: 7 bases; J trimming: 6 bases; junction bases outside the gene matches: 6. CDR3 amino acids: CASGTSGHRDTQYF. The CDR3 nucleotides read TGCGCCAGCGGGACTAGCGGGCATCGGGATACGCAGTATTTT.

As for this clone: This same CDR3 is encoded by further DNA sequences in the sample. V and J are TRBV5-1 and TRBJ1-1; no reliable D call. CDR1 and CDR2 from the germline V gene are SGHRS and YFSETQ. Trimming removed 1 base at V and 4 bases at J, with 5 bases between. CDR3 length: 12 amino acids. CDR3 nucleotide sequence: TGCGCCAGCAGCTTGCGGGGCACTGAAGCTTTCTTT. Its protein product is CASSLRGTEAFF.

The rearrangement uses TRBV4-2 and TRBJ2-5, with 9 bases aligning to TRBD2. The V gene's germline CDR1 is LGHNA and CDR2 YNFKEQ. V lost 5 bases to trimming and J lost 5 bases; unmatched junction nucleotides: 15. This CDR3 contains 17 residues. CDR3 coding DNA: TGTGCCAGCAGCTTTCAGGCCGAGACTAGCGGAACGGAGACCCAGTACTTC. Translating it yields CASSFQAETSGTETQYF.

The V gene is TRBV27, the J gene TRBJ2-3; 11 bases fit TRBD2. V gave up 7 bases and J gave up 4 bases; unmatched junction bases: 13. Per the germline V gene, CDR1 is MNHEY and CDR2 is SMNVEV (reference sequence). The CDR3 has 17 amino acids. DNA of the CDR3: TGTGCCAGCACCCATCTCCTAGCGGGAGGACCCGCAGATACGCAGTATTTT. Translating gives CASTHLLAGGPADTQYF.

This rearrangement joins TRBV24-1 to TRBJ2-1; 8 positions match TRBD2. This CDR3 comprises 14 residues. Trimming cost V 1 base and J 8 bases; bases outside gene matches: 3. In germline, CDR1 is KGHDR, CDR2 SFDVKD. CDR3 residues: CATSDFSGGDEQFF. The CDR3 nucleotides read TGTGCCACCAGTGATTTTTCGGGGGGGGATGAGCAGTTCTTC.

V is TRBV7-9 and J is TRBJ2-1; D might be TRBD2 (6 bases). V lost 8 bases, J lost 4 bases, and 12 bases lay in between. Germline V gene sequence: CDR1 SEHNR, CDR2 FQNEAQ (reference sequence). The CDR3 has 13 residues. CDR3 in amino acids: CASGRDFYNEQFF. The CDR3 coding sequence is TGTGCCAGCGGCCGGGACTTTTACAATGAGCAGTTCTTC.

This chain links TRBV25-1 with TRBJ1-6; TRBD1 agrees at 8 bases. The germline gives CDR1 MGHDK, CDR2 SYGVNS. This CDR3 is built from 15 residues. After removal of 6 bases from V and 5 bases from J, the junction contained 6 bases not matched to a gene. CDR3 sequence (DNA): TGTGCCAGCAGCCGAACAGGGGGAGATAATTCACCCCTCCACTTT. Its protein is CASSRTGGDNSPLHF.

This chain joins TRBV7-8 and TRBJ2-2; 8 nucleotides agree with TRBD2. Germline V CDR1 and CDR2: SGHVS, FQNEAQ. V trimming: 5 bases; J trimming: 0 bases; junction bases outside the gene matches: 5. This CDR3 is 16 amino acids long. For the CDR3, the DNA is TGTGCCAGCAGCGTTAGCGGGGCGTCGAACACCGGGGAGCTGTTTTTT. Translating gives CASSVSGASNTGELFF.

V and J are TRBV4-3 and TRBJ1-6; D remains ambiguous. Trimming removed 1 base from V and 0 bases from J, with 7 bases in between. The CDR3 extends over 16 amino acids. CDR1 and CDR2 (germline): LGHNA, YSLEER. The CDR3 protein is CASSQATSSYNSPLHF. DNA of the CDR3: TGCGCCAGCAGCCAAGCTACGAGCTCCTATAATTCACCCCTCCACTTT.

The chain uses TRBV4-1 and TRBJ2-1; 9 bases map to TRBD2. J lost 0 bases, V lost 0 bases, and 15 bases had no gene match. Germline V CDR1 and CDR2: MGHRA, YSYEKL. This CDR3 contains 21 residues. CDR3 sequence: CASSQDQGDWASGASYNEQFF. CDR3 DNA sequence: TGCGCCAGCAGCCAAGACCAAGGGGACTGGGCTAGCGGGGCCTCCTACAATGAGCAGTTCTTC.

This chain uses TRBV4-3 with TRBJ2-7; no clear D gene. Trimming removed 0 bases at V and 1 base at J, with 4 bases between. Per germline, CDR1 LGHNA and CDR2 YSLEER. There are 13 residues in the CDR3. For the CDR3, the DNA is TGCGCCAGCAGCCAAGACAGGTCCTACGAGCAGTACTTC. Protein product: CASSQDRSYEQYF.

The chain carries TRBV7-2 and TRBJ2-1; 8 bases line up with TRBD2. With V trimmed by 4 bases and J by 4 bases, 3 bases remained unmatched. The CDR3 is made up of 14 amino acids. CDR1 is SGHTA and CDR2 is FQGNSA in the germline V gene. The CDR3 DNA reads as TGTGCCAGCAGCTCTATAGCGGGGTACAATGAGCAGTTCTTC. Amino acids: CASSSIAGYNEQFF.

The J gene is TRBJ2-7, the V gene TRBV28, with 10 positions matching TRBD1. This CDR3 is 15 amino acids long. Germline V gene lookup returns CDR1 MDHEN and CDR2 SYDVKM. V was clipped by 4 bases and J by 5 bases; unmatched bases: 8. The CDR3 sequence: CASSSPGQGSHEQYF. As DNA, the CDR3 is TGTGCCAGCAGTTCGCCGGGACAGGGGTCTCACGAGCAGTACTTC.

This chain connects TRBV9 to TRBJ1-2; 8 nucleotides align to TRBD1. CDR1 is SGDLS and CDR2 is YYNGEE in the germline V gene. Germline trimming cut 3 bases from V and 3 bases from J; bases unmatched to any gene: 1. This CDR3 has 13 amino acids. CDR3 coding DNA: TGTGCCAGCAGCGCGACAGGGGACTATGGCTACACCTTC. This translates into CASSATGDYGYTF.

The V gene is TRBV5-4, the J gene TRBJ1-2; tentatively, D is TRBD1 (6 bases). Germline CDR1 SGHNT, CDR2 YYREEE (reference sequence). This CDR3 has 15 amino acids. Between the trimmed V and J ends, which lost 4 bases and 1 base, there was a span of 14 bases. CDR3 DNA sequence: TGTGCCAGCAGCCCCGCCGGGACAAATAACTATGGCTACACCTTC. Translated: CASSPAGTNNYGYTF. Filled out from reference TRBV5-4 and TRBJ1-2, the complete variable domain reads ETGVTQSPTHLIKTRGQQVTLRCSSQSGHNTVSWYQQALGQGPQFIFQYYREEENGRGNFPPRFSGLQFPNYSSELNVNALELDDSALYLCASSPAGTNNYGYTFGSGTRLTVV.

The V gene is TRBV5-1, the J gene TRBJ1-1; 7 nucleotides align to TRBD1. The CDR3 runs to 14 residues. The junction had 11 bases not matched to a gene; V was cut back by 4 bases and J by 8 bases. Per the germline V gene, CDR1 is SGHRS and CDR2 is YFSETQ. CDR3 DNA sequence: TGCGCCAGCAGCGATTATCAGGGGGGCATAGAAGCTTTCTTT. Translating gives CASSDYQGGIEAFF.

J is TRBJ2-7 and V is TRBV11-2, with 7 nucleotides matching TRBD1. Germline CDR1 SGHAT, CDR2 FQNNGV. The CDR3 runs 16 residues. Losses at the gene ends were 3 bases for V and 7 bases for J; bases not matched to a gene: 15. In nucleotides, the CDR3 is TGTGCCAGCAGCTTTCAGTATACAGGGGCCCGGTTGGAGCAGTACTTC. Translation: CASSFQYTGARLEQYF.

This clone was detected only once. The DNA for the CDR3 is TGTGCCAGCAGCTTAATGGGGACAGGGGTTACTGAAGCTTTCTTT. It yields the protein CASSLMGTGVTEAFF. V and J are TRBV7-3 and TRBJ1-1; 10 bases agree with TRBD1. Germline CDR1 is SGHTA and CDR2 is FQGTGA. J was trimmed by 5 bases and V by 1 base; bases with no gene match: 4. The CDR3 is 15 residues long.

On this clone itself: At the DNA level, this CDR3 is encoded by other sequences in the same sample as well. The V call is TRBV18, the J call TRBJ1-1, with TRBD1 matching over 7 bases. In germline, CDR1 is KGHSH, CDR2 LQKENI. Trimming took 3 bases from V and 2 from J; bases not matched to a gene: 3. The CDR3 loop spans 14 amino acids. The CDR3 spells CASSPTGLNTEAFF. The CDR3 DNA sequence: TGTGCCAGCTCACCGACAGGGTTAAACACTGAAGCTTTCTTT.

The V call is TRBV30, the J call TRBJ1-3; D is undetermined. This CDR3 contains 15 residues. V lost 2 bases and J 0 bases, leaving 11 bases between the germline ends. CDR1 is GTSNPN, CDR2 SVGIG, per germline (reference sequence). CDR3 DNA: TGTGCCTGGAGTATAGTCCCCAACTCTGGAAACACCATATATTTT. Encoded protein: CAWSIVPNSGNTIYF.